Below, 5 T cell receptor beta chains from the same sample are listed, as sequenced in a study of blood T cells in healthy people across ages (dated by TCRdb to between 2015 and 2017). Library generation was performed with 5' RACE. The instrument was an Illumina HiSeq 2500. A second PCR of about 7 to 12 cycles was run with a J-beta primer mix and a sample-barcoded 5' primer. Through fastp at Q25 and MiXCR, TCRdb rebuilt clones from the public reads, retaining in-frame beta chains. For every CDR3 protein sequence, its rows merge into one entry that carries the most common genes and DNA. In all, the sample holds 600,000 to 650,000 distinct CDR3 sequences, and 58% of those were seen once. 30% to 45% of the sample comes from the top ten. The sample taken for sequencing was blood. The receptors derive from a man aged 60-69 years in good health.

This sequence joins TRBV5-5 and TRBJ1-1; D gene ambiguous. This CDR3 is built from 16 residues. In germline, CDR1 is SGHKS, CDR2 YYEKEE (reference sequence). Trimming took off 3 bases at V and 2 bases at J, with 17 bases between the two ends. The CDR3 nucleotides read TGTGCCAGCAGCTCCCTTACCGGCTTGGGAAACACTGAAGCTTTCTTT. Its translation: CASSSLTGLGNTEAFF.

The chain carries TRBV4-2 and TRBJ2-5; 7 nucleotides line up with TRBD2. Germline CDR1 reads LGHNA; CDR2 reads YNFKEQ. Germline trimming cut 4 bases from V and 0 bases from J; bases unmatched to any gene: 14. This CDR3 has 18 amino acids. For the CDR3, the DNA is TGTGCCAGCAGCCGAGAGGGGTACGTGGGGGGGTACCAAGAGACCCAGTACTTC. Protein product: CASSREGYVGGYQETQYF.

The chain has TRBV9 and TRBJ1-2; a weak D match, TRBD1 (6 bases). The V end lost 1 base, the J end lost 1 base, and 11 bases lay between the germline ends. The CDR3 covers 15 residues. In germline, CDR1 is SGDLS, CDR2 YYNGEE. The CDR3, as DNA: TGTGCCAGCAGCGTAACGGCAGGGGATAACTATGGCTACACCTTC. Translating gives CASSVTAGDNYGYTF.

This clonotype was detected only once. The V and J genes are TRBV4-2 and TRBJ2-3, with 13 bases lining up with TRBD2. Germline V lookup: CDR1 LGHNA, CDR2 YNFKEQ. This CDR3 is built from 16 residues. V was pared by 2 bases and J by 5 bases, with 4 bases of the junction left unmatched. The CDR3 nucleotides are TGTGCCAGCAGCCAAACTAGCGGGGGGGCGGAAGATACGCAGTATTTT. Translating gives CASSQTSGGAEDTQYF.

The chain combines TRBV12-3 or TRBV12-4 with TRBJ1-5; the match to TRBD1 covers 8 bases. V lost 3 bases to trimming and J lost 6 bases; unmatched junction nucleotides: 13. The CDR3 sequence is 17 residues long. The CDR3 DNA is TGTGCCAGCAGTTTCGAACCCCTAGACAGGGGCAGTCAGCCCCAGCATTTT. The encoded protein is CASSFEPLDRGSQPQHF.